The clone carrying this T cell receptor (beta chain) was detected ten times or more. Its antigen is currently unknown. The record originates from a study of blood T cells in healthy people across ages. Notes on the study in general: There were more naive CD4+ cells and higher diversity in long-lived donors than in aged donors.

The CDR3 extends over 17 amino acids. CDR1 and CDR2 from the germline V gene are LGHNA and YSLEER. V lost 0 bases to trimming and J lost 2 bases, with 16 bases between them. Primers used in a second PCR of roughly 7 to 12 cycles were a sample-barcoded 5' primer and a J-beta primer mix. TCRdb ran MiXCR on the 5' RACE reads and lists one entry per CDR3 protein. This table has 600,000 to 800,000 distinct CDR3 sequences, under 25% appearing once. The chain combines TRBV4-3 with TRBJ2-5, with D perhaps matching TRBD2 (5 bases). The clonotype was recovered from a man aged 65 to 85 in good health. Sequenced material: blood. For the CDR3, the DNA is TGCGCCAGCAGCCAAGATATTGGTCGGGGTGAGCAAGAGACCCAGTACTTC. It specifies CASSQDIGRGEQETQYF.